This T cell receptor beta chain was sequenced during a study of shared clonotypes between healthy human individuals. Study results and caveats: The small donor group covered limited genetic and exposure diversity.

In replicate PCRs of unsorted PBMC, approximately 0.3 ug DNA, tens of thousands of T cell genomes, was used. The protocol was immunoSEQ multiplex PCR, while the TCRdb copy is restricted to in-frame clones and leaves out a portion. The sample holds fewer than 650,000 clones, approximately 80% seen once. As to this clone: Its antigen is still unknown.

Free of recent acute infections or vaccinations, the donors were healthy HIV-negative adults. Unsorted material relied on approximately 90 million PBMCs as the source of genomic DNA. Germline assignment: CDR1 LGHNA and CDR2 YNFKEQ. The J segment lost 6 bases and the V segment lost 2 bases, leaving 7 bases of the junction unmatched. The CDR3 length is 15 residues. The sequencing sample was made of PBMCs. The V call is TRBV4-2, the J call TRBJ2-3; 8 nucleotides align to TRBD2. The TCR sequence derives from a middle-aged woman in good health. Some clones in this sample may be carry-over from other donors' samples. CDR3 sequence reads: CASSQRGTGGDTQYF. The CDR3, as DNA: TGTGCCAGCAGCCAAAGAGGGACGGGAGGGGATACGCAGTATTTT.